This passage covers 4 T cell receptor beta chains from one sample sequenced in a study of cytotoxic CD8 clonotypes in ibrutinib-treated CLL. Some clones are missing from TCRdb's copy, which holds only in-frame ones; the method was immunoSEQ multiplex PCR. The table shows some 200,000 clones, with 75% to 85% occurring only once. This sample comprised PBMCs, obtained after 12 months of ibrutinib treatment. The origin of the receptors is a human donor with chronic lymphocytic leukemia.

The chain has TRBV6-5 and TRBJ1-5; D is ambiguous. With 4 bases removed from V and 7 bases from J, the gap between germline ends came to 17 bases. The CDR3 loop spans 15 amino acids. Germline V gene lookup returns CDR1 MNHEY and CDR2 SVGAGI. The CDR3 sequence is CASSFSPPLGQPQHF. The CDR3 DNA is TGTGCCAGCAGTTTCTCACCCCCGTTAGGGCAGCCCCAGCATTTT.

The gene calls are TRBV11-3 and TRBJ2-7; 7 bases line up with TRBD2. The ends lost 4 bases at V and 4 bases at J; junction bases unmatched: 13. From germline, CDR1 is SGHNT and CDR2 YENEEA. This CDR3 is built from 16 residues. CDR3 residues: CASSSEGASGLYEQYF. CDR3 DNA: TGTGCCAGCAGCTCAGAAGGGGCTAGCGGTTTGTACGAGCAGTACTTC.

This clone has only a few counts. This sequence joins TRBV5-6 and TRBJ1-1; the D is unclear. Per germline, CDR1 SGHDT and CDR2 YYEEEE. V lost 3 bases to trimming and J lost 6 bases, with 9 bases between them. The CDR3 extends over 12 amino acids. The CDR3 loop reads CASSSRAPEAFF. The CDR3 coding sequence is TGTGCCAGCAGCTCGAGGGCTCCTGAAGCTTTCTTT. The whole variable domain, remainder taken from reference TRBV5-6 and TRBJ1-1, is DAGVTQSPTHLIKTRGQQVTLRCSPKSGHDTVSWYQQALGQGPQFIFQYYEEEERQRGNFPDRFSGHQFPNYSSELNVNALLLGDSALYLCASSSRAPEAFFGQGTRLTVV.

Only one count was recorded for this clone. The CDR3 coding sequence is TGTGCCAGTAGTATAGTTACCCCCCCTCCCACCGGGGAGCTGTTTTTT. It specifies CASSIVTPPPTGELFF. The rearrangement uses TRBV19 and TRBJ2-2; D call uncertain. In germline, CDR1 is LNHDA, CDR2 SQIVND (reference sequence). V dropped 1 base and J dropped 4 bases, with 13 bases sitting between them. There are 16 residues in the CDR3.